One T cell receptor (beta chain) is described in this entry. This CDR3 is 14 amino acids long. With 2 bases removed from V and 1 base from J, the gap between germline ends came to 6 bases. Germline CDR1 MNHEY, CDR2 SMNVEV (reference sequence). This record comes from a study of blood T cell repertoires in COVID-19. On the study more broadly: COVID-19 samples from acute and convalescent phases originated in the United States, Italy and Spain. In each case, the material was cDNA or gDNA derived from T cells, B-cell-depleted T cells, or PBMCs.

Original methodology: Amplification with reference gene primers provided the estimates of nucleated cell counts. Only in-frame clones appear in the TCRdb table, and some are missing; sequencing was by immunoSEQ multiplex PCR. V and J calls and clone size are as listed in that table; D and trimming were resolved from the DNA. The sample includes over 150,000 clones, 60% to 85% of them seen just once. The chain combines TRBV27 with TRBJ2-1; TRBD1 is a possible D gene (5 bases). Sequenced material: peripheral blood. This receptor was obtained from a man in his sixties with acute or convalescent COVID-19. CDR3 residues: CASSLQGSYNEQFF. CDR3 DNA: TGTGCCAGCAGTTTACAGGGTTCCTACAATGAGCAGTTCTTC.